The clone carrying this TCR beta chain was detected ten times or more. The sample belongs to a study of CD8 T cells in ankylosing spondylitis. Each CDR3 protein gets one entry after TCRdb re-called the 5' RACE reads with MiXCR. This sample has about 190,000 distinct CDR3 sequences, with around 13% found just once. This CDR3 has 15 residues. The germline gives CDR1 SGHRS, CDR2 YFSETQ. The V gene end was trimmed by 4 bases and the J gene end by 4 bases; junction bases not matched to a gene: 5. The sequence came from a female donor with ankylosing spondylitis or in good health (not recorded which). The chain has TRBV5-1 and TRBJ2-1, with 10 bases that match TRBD2. Sample: blood, either unsorted or a sorted T cell fraction (not recorded which). As DNA, the CDR3 is TGCGCCAGCAGCCAGGGACTAGCGACATACAATGAGCAGTTCTTC. It translates to CASSQGLATYNEQFF.